This T cell receptor beta chain was identified in a study of CD8 T cells in Susac syndrome. Findings and limits, study-wide: Individuals included in the TCR sequencing and HLA analysis were acknowledged by the study to be relatively few in number.

A word on this clonotype: What it binds is unknown.

V lost 4 bases and J lost 2, with 9 bases in between. The length of the CDR3 is 14 residues. The germline CDR1 and CDR2 sequences are SGHRS and YFSETQ. Controls matched for sex and age were healthy donors. Negative isolation yielded CD4+ and CD8+ T cells, and FACS enriched TEMRA cells. When the RNA was reverse transcribed, random hexamers were used with an input of roughly 0.45 to 1 ug. A single record per CDR3 protein comes from TCRdb applying MiXCR to the immunoSEQ multiplex PCR reads. The sample holds about 160,000 distinct CDR3 sequences, around 90% seen once. The chain has TRBV5-1 and TRBJ2-2; D is perhaps TRBD1 or TRBD2 (5 bases each). The sample taken for sequencing was CD4+ T cells from PBMCs. The source of this sequence is a human donor in good health. CDR3 sequence (DNA): TGCGCCAGCAGCCGGGACCCCAACACCGGGGAGCTGTTTTTT. Its protein product is CASSRDPNTGELFF.